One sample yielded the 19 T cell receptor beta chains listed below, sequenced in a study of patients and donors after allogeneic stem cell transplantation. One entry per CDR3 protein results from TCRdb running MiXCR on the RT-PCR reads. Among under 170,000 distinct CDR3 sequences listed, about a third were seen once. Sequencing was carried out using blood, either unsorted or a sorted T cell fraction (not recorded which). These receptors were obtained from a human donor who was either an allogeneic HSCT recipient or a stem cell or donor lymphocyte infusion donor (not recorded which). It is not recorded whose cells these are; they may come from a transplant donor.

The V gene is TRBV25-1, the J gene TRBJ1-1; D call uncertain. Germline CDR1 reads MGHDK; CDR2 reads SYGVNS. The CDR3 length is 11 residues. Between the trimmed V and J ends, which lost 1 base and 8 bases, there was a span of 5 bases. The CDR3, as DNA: TGTGCCAGCAGTGAATGGACCGAAGCTTTCTTT. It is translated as CASSEWTEAFF.

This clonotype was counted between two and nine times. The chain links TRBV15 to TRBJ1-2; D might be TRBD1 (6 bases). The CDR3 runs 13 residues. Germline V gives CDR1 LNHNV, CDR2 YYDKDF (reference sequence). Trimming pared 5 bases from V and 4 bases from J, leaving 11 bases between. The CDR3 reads CATSGTGIYGYTF. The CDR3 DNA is TGTGCCACCAGCGGAACAGGGATCTATGGCTACACCTTC.

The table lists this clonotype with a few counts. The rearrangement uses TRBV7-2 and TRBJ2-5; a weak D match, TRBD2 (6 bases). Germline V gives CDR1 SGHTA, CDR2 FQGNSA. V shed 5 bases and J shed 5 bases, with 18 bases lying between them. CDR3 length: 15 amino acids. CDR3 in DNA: TGTGCCAGCAGCCCAATAAGGGGAGGAGGGGAGACCCAGTACTTC. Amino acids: CASSPIRGGGETQYF.

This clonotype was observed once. Written as DNA, the CDR3 is TGTGCCATCAGTGATTCGAGAGGGGGGACCAAAAACATTCAGTACTTC. Its protein is CAISDSRGGTKNIQYF. This rearrangement joins TRBV10-3 to TRBJ2-4; D may correspond to TRBD1 or TRBD2 (6 bases each). Germline CDR1 reads ENHRY; CDR2 reads SYGVKD. The CDR3 is made up of 16 amino acids. The V end was cut by 3 bases, the J end by 2 bases, with 14 bases between.

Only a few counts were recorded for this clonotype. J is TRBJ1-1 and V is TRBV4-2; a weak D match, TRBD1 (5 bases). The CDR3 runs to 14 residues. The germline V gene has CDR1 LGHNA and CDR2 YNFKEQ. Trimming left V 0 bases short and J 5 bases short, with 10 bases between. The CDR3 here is CASSQDRVRTEAFF. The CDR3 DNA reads TGTGCCAGCAGCCAAGACAGGGTAAGGACTGAAGCTTTCTTT.

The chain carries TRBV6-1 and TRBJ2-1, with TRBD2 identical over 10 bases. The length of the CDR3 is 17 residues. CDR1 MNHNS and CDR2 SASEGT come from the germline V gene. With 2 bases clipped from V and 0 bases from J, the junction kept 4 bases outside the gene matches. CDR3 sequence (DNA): TGTGCCAGCAGTGAACTAGCGGGGGCCAGCTCCTACAATGAGCAGTTCTTC. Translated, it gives CASSELAGASSYNEQFF.

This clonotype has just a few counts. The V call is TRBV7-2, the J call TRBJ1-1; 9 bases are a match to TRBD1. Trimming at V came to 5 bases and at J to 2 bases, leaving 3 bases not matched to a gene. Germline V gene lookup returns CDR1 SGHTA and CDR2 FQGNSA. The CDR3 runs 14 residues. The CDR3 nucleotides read TGTGCCAGCAGCCGGGACAGGGAAAACACTGAAGCTTTCTTT. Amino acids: CASSRDRENTEAFF.

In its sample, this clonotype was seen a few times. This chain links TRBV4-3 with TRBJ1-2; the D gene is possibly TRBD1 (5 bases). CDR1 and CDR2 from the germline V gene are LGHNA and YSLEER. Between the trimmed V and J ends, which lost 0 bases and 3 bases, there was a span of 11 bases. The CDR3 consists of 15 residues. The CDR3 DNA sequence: TGCGCCAGCAGCCAAGATACGCAAGGGGACTATGGCTACACCTTC. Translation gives CASSQDTQGDYGYTF.

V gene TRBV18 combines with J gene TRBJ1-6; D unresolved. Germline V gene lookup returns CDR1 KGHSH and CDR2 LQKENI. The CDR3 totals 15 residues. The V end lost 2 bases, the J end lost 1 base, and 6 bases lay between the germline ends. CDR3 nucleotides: TGTGCCAGCTCACCAAAAACATCCTATAATTCACCCCTCCACTTT. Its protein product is CASSPKTSYNSPLHF.

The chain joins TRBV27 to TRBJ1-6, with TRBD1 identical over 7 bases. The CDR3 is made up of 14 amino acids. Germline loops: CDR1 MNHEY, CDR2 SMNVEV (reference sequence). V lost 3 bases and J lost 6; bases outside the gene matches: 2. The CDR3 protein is CASSFNRGNSPLHF. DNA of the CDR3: TGTGCCAGCAGTTTTAACAGGGGTAATTCACCCCTCCACTTT.

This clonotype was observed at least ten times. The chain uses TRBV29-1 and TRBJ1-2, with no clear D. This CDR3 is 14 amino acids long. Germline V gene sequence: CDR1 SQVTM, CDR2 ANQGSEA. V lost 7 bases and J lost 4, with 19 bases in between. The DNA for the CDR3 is TGCAGCGCCGACCTTCGGGCCGCGGGCTATGGCTACACCTTC. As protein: CSADLRAAGYGYTF.

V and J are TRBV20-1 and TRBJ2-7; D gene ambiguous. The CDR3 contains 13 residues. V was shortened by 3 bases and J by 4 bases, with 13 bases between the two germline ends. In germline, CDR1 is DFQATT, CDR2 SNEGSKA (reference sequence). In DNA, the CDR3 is TGCAGTGCTAGGGCGCCCGACTTTTACGAGCAGTACGTC. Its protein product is CSARAPDFYEQYV.

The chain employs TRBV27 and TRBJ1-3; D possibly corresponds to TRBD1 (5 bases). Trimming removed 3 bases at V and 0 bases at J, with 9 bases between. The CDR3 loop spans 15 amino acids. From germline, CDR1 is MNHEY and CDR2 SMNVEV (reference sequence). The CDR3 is CASSLGRGSGNTIYF. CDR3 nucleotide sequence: TGTGCCAGCAGTTTGGGACGGGGCTCTGGAAACACCATATATTTT.

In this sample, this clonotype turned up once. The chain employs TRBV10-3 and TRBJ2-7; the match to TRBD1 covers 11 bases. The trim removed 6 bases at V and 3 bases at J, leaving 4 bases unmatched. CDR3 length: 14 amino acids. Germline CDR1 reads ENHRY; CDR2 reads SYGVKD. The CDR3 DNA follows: TGTGCCATCAGCCCCGGGACAGGGGGCTACGAGCAGTACGTC. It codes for CAISPGTGGYEQYV.

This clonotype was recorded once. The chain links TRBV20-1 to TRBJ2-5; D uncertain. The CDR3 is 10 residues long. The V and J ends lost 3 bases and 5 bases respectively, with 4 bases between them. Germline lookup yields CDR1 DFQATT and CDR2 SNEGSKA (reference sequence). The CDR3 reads CSASLETQYF. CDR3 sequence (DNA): TGCAGTGCTAGTTTGGAGACCCAGTACTTC.

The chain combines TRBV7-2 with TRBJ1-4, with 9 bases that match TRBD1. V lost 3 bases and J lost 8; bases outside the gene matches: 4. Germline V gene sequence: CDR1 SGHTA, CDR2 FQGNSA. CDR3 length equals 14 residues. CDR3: CASSLGTGTEKLFF. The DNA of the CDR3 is TGTGCCAGCAGCTTGGGGACAGGGACGGAAAAACTGTTTTTT.

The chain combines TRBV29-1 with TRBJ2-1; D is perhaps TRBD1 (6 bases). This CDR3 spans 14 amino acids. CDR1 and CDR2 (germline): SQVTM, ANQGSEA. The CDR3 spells CSASAQGWNNEQFF. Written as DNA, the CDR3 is TGCAGTGCCTCGGCCCAGGGGTGGAACAATGAGCAGTTCTTC.

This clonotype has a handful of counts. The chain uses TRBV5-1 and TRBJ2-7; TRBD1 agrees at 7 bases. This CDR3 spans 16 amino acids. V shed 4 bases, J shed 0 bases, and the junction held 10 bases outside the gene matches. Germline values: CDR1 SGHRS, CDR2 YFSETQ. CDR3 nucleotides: TGCGCCAGCAGCGCCGGGACAGCCGATAGCTCCTACGAGCAGTACTTC. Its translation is CASSAGTADSSYEQYF.

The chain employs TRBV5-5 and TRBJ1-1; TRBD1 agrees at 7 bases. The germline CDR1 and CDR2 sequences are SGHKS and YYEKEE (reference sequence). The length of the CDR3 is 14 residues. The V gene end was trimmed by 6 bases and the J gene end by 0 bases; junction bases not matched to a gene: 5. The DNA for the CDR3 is TGTGCCAGCACAACGGGACAGCTGAACACTGAAGCTTTCTTT. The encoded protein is CASTTGQLNTEAFF.